This is a list of T cell receptor beta chains from one sample in a study of control samples from healthy donors and cancer patients. The assay was immunoSEQ multiplex PCR, and TCRdb's table has in-frame clones only and misses some. The sample includes 90,000 to 150,000 clones, 88% of them seen just once. The sequencing sample was made of blood. These receptors were obtained from a man aged 40-49 years in good health. Each CDR3 is given without its conserved first and last residue. The order of the fields is CDR3 length, V gene, J gene, CDR3 protein.

CDR3 length: 11; V gene: TRBV5-1; J gene: TRBJ1-2; CDR3 protein: ASSLVSDYGYT
CDR3 length: 9; V gene: TRBV7-2; J gene: TRBJ1-4; CDR3 protein: ASSLGDRVF
CDR3 length: 10; V gene: TRBV3-1/TRBV3-2; J gene: TRBJ1-4; CDR3 protein: ASSQEGKKLF
CDR3 length: 13; V gene: TRBV5-1; J gene: TRBJ2-2; CDR3 protein: ASSLVQSNTGELF
CDR3 length: 12; V gene: TRBV11-2; J gene: TRBJ1-1; CDR3 protein: ASSLGQKNTEAF
CDR3 length: 13; V gene: TRBV7-9; J gene: TRBJ2-2; CDR3 protein: ASSRRGQGPGELF
CDR3 length: 14; V gene: TRBV24-1; J gene: TRBJ1-2; CDR3 protein: ATSDSMTGPNYGYT
CDR3 length: 13; V gene: TRBV24-1; J gene: TRBJ2-1; CDR3 protein: ATRSRAGDNNEQF
CDR3 length: 12; V gene: TRBV19; J gene: TRBJ2-7; CDR3 protein: ASSIGGFSYEQY
CDR3 length: 14; V gene: TRBV7-9; J gene: TRBJ2-3; CDR3 protein: ASSARTSGDPDTQY
CDR3 length: 11; V gene: TRBV29-1; J gene: TRBJ1-2; CDR3 protein: SVRTGGAGGYT
CDR3 length: 14; V gene: TRBV4-3; J gene: TRBJ2-3; CDR3 protein: ASSHLAGGRTDTQY
CDR3 length: 12; V gene: TRBV3-1/TRBV3-2; J gene: TRBJ1-1; CDR3 protein: ASSRTAWGTEAF
CDR3 length: 11; V gene: TRBV24-1; J gene: TRBJ2-1; CDR3 protein: ATSDSSYNEQF
CDR3 length: 14; V gene: TRBV7-2; J gene: TRBJ2-1; CDR3 protein: ASRRTSGGAPNEQF
CDR3 length: 10; V gene: TRBV2; J gene: TRBJ1-1; CDR3 protein: ASSTITLAAF
CDR3 length: 14; V gene: TRBV19; J gene: TRBJ2-1; CDR3 protein: ASQAGAGGRIEEQF
CDR3 length: 13; V gene: TRBV11-2; J gene: TRBJ1-3; CDR3 protein: ASSQRTHRGNTIY
CDR3 length: 12; V gene: TRBV10-2; J gene: TRBJ1-2; CDR3 protein: ASSEVTRGVGYT
CDR3 length: 12; V gene: TRBV3-1/TRBV3-2; J gene: TRBJ1-6; CDR3 protein: ASSQTRSNSPLH
CDR3 length: 13; V gene: TRBV13; J gene: TRBJ2-7; CDR3 protein: ASSFLAGASYEQY
CDR3 length: 12; V gene: TRBV5-1; J gene: TRBJ2-7; CDR3 protein: ASSLDWGTREQY
CDR3 length: 10; V gene: TRBV13; J gene: TRBJ2-1; CDR3 protein: ASSYQVNEQF
CDR3 length: 13; V gene: TRBV18; J gene: TRBJ2-3; CDR3 protein: ASSVGPFGTDTQY
CDR3 length: 13; V gene: TRBV2; J gene: TRBJ1-1; CDR3 protein: ASSEPPGMNTEAF
CDR3 length: 11; V gene: TRBV4-1; J gene: TRBJ1-2; CDR3 protein: ASSQVGAYGYT
CDR3 length: 12; V gene: TRBV6-4; J gene: TRBJ1-1; CDR3 protein: ASSDSNRATEAF
CDR3 length: 13; V gene: TRBV7-2; J gene: TRBJ1-4; CDR3 protein: ASSLGRGINEKLF
CDR3 length: 13; V gene: TRBV5-1; J gene: TRBJ1-3; CDR3 protein: ASSMDNSGGNTIY
CDR3 length: 15; V gene: TRBV5-1; J gene: TRBJ2-1; CDR3 protein: ASSLSLYGTAYNEQF
CDR3 length: 12; V gene: TRBV11-3; J gene: TRBJ2-1; CDR3 protein: ASSLGTRVNEQF
CDR3 length: 15; V gene: TRBV29-1; J gene: TRBJ2-4; CDR3 protein: SVPGQGGFLAKNIQY
CDR3 length: 11; V gene: TRBV7-8; J gene: TRBJ1-1; CDR3 protein: ASTSRGNTEAF
CDR3 length: 11; V gene: TRBV18; J gene: TRBJ2-3; CDR3 protein: ATLQSSTDTQY
CDR3 length: 13; V gene: TRBV25-1; J gene: TRBJ1-1; CDR3 protein: ASSRRGAGDTEAF
CDR3 length: 11; V gene: TRBV14; J gene: TRBJ1-3; CDR3 protein: ASSFQNGNTIY
CDR3 length: 13; V gene: TRBV5-1; J gene: TRBJ1-1; CDR3 protein: ASTPLGRGNAEAF
CDR3 length: 11; V gene: TRBV19; J gene: TRBJ2-1; CDR3 protein: ASSIYRNNEQF
CDR3 length: 13; V gene: TRBV4-3; J gene: TRBJ2-7; CDR3 protein: ASSQEAAIGGEQY
CDR3 length: 11; V gene: TRBV19; J gene: TRBJ2-7; CDR3 protein: ASSTPGAGEQY
CDR3 length: 11; V gene: TRBV7-6; J gene: TRBJ2-7; CDR3 protein: ASSADFSYEQY
CDR3 length: 14; V gene: TRBV6-5; J gene: TRBJ1-4; CDR3 protein: ASSYTRDQAYEKLF
CDR3 length: 14; V gene: TRBV5-1; J gene: TRBJ2-3; CDR3 protein: ASSLAGLAVADTQY
CDR3 length: 11; V gene: TRBV19; J gene: TRBJ1-2; CDR3 protein: ASSQGLNYGYT
CDR3 length: 18; V gene: TRBV3-1/TRBV3-2; J gene: TRBJ1-2; CDR3 protein: ASTPRGSRTALSFGDGYT
CDR3 length: 10; V gene: TRBV10-3; J gene: TRBJ1-6; CDR3 protein: AITQGDSPLH
CDR3 length: 14; V gene: TRBV5-1; J gene: TRBJ2-3; CDR3 protein: ASSWELHSREDTQY
CDR3 length: 12; V gene: TRBV5-5; J gene: TRBJ2-7; CDR3 protein: ASSLEGQGYEQY
CDR3 length: 12; V gene: TRBV7-9; J gene: TRBJ2-7; CDR3 protein: ASSLEGRADEQY
CDR3 length: 12; V gene: TRBV2; J gene: TRBJ2-3; CDR3 protein: ASRVGLAADTQY
CDR3 length: 15; V gene: TRBV20-1; J gene: TRBJ2-7; CDR3 protein: SASRLETGASSYEQY
CDR3 length: 15; V gene: TRBV4-2; J gene: TRBJ1-3; CDR3 protein: ASSQGTTGSSGNTIY